This entry is about one T cell receptor (beta chain). The antigen is unknown. The assay was immunoSEQ multiplex PCR, and TCRdb's table has in-frame clones only and misses some. The data hold 43,000 or so clones, with approximately 90% observed a single time. This sample is drawn from a study of cytomegalovirus exposure and HLA in healthy donors. Across the study: The same platform was used for the roughly 120 validation repertoires as for the roughly 730 first-cohort repertoires, as reported in a later analysis.

Per germline, CDR1 MNHEY and CDR2 SVGAGI. With V trimmed by 5 bases and J by 6 bases, 3 bases remained unmatched. The CDR3 is made up of 12 amino acids. General study results and limits: As confirmed in vitro, a few CMV-associated chains were specific for CMV antigens. The authors enumerated over 150 TCR beta chains as linked to cytomegalovirus.

What was sequenced was PBMCs. The receptor was derived from a man in his late teens or twenties in good health and CMV-seronegative. This chain connects TRBV6-5 to TRBJ1-2, with 7 bases matching TRBD1. CDR3 DNA sequence: TGTGCCAGCAGTACAGGGGCGGATGGCTACACCTTC. Protein sequence: CASSTGADGYTF.